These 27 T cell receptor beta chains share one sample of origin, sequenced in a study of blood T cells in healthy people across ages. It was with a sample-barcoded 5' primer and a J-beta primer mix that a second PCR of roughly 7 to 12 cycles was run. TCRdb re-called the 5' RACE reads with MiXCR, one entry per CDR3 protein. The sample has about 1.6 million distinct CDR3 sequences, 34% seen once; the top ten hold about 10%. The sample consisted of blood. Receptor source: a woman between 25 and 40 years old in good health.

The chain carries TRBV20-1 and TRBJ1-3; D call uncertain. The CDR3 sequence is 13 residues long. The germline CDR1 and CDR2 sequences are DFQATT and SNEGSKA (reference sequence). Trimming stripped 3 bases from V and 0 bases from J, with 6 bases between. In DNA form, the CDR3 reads TGCAGTGCTAGGGACGACTCTGGAAACACCATATATTTT. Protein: CSARDDSGNTIYF.

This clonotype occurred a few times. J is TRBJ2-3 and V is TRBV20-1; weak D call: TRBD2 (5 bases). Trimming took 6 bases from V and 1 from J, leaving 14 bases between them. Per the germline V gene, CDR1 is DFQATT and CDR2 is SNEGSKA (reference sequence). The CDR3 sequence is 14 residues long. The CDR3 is CSARRGPGTDTQYF. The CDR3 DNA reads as TGCAGTGCGAGGAGAGGGCCGGGCACAGATACGCAGTATTTT.

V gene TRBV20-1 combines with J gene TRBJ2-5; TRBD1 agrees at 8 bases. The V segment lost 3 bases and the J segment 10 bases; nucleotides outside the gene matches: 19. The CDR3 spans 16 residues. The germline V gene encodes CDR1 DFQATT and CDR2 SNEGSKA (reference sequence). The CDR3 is CSASLGLRTGPGDQYF. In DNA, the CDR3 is TGCAGTGCTAGCCTGGGGTTACGGACAGGGCCCGGGGACCAGTACTTC.

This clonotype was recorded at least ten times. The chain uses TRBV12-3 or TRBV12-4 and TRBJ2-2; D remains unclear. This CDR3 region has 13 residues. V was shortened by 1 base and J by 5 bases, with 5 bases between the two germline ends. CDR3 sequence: CASSLGWTGELFF. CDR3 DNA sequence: TGTGCCAGCAGTTTAGGGTGGACCGGGGAGCTGTTTTTT.

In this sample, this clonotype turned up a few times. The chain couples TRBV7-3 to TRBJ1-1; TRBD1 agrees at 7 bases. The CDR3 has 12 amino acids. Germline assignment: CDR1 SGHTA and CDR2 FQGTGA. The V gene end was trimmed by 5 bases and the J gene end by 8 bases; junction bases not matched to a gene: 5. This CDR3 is CASSPTGTEAFF. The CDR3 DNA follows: TGTGCCAGCAGCCCGACAGGGACAGAAGCTTTCTTT.

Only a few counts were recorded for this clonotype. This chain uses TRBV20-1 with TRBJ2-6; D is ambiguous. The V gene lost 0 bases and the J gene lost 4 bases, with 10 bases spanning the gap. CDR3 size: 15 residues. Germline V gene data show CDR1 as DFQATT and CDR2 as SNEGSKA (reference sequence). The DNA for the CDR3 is TGCAGTGCTAGAGATCTCCGAGGAGGGGCCAACGTCCTGACTTTC. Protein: CSARDLRGGANVLTF.

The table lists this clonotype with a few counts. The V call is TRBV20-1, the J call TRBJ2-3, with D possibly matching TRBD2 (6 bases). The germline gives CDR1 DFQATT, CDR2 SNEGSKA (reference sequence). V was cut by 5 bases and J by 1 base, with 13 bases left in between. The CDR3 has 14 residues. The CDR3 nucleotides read TGCAGTGCTCTGCCGGGACTGCGCACAGATACGCAGTATTTT. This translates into CSALPGLRTDTQYF.

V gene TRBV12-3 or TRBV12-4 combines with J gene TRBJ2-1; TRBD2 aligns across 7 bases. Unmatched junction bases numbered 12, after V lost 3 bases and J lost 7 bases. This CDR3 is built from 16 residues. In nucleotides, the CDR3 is TGTGCCAGCAGTTTGAGACAAGGCGGGAGAGAGAATGAGCAGTTCTTC. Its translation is CASSLRQGGRENEQFF.

The CDR3 DNA reads as TGCGCCAGCAGCTTAAGTGCCGTGCTTTACAATGAGCAGTTCTTC. As protein: CASSLSAVLYNEQFF. The rearrangement joins TRBV5-1 to TRBJ2-1; no firm D call. The germline V and J ends were trimmed by 2 bases and 4 bases, with 13 bases remaining between them. CDR1 SGHRS and CDR2 YFSETQ come from the germline V gene. The CDR3 consists of 15 residues.

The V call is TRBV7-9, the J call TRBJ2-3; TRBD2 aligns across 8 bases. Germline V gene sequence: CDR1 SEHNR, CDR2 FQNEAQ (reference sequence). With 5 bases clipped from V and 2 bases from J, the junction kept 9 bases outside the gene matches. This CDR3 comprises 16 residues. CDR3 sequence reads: CASSNERGTPTDTQYF. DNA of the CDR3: TGTGCCAGCAGCAACGAGCGGGGGACTCCCACAGATACGCAGTATTTT.

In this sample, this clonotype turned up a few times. The CDR3 reads CATSDYDGSYNEQFF. In nucleotides, the CDR3 is TGTGCCACCAGTGATTACGACGGCTCCTACAATGAGCAGTTCTTC. The chain employs TRBV24-1 and TRBJ2-1; no firm D call. Germline V lookup: CDR1 KGHDR, CDR2 SFDVKD. The CDR3 runs to 15 residues. Deletions cut 2 bases from V and 0 bases from J, with 7 bases between.

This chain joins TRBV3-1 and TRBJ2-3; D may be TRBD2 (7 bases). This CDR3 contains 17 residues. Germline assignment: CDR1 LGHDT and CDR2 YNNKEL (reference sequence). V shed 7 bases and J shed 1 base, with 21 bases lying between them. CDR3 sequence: CASIRGWRGHRTDTQYF. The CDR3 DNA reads TGTGCCAGCATCCGGGGCTGGCGGGGGCATCGCACAGATACGCAGTATTTT.

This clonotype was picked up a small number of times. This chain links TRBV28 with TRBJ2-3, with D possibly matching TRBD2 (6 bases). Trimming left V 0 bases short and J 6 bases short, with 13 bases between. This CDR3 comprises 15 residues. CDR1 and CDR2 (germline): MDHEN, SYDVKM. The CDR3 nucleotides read TGTGCCAGCAGTTTATGGGGGGGTTCTACGGATACGCAGTATTTT. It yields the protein CASSLWGGSTDTQYF.

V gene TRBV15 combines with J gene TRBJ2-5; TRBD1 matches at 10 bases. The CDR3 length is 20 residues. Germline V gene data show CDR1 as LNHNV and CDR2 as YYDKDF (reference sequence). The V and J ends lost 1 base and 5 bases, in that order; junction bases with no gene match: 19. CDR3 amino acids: CATSRAPGTGDFGGWETQYF. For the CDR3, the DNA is TGTGCCACCAGCAGAGCCCCAGGGACAGGGGATTTCGGGGGTTGGGAGACCCAGTACTTC.

The CDR3 sequence: CASAQAVGSYEQYF. CDR3 DNA: TGTGCCAGCGCCCAAGCTGTTGGGTCCTACGAGCAGTACTTC. V is TRBV27 and J is TRBJ2-7; the D is unclear. Germline CDR1 and CDR2: MNHEY and SMNVEV (reference sequence). Deletions cut 8 bases from V and 1 base from J, with 15 bases between. The CDR3 loop spans 14 amino acids.

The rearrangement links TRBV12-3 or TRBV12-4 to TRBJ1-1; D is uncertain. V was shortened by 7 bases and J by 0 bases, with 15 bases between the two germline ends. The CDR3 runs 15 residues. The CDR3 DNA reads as TGTGCCAGCAAGAGGCAGGTTAACATGAACACTGAAGCTTTCTTT. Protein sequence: CASKRQVNMNTEAFF.

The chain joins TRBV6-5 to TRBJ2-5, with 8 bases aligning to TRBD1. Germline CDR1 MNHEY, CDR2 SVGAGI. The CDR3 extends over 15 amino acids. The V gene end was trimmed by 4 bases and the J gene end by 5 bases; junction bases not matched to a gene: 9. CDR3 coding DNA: TGTGCCAGCAGTTGGCAGGGGGCAGGTTGGGAGACCCAGTACTTC. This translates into CASSWQGAGWETQYF.

The CDR3 DNA sequence: TGTGCCAGCAGCTTCCCGGGGACGGGCACCGGGGAGCTGTTTTTT. Amino acids: CASSFPGTGTGELFF. This chain links TRBV13 with TRBJ2-2, with D possibly being TRBD1 or TRBD2 (5 bases each). V was clipped by 3 bases and J by 4 bases, with 12 bases between them. From germline, CDR1 is PRHDT and CDR2 FYEKMQ (reference sequence). The CDR3 consists of 15 residues.

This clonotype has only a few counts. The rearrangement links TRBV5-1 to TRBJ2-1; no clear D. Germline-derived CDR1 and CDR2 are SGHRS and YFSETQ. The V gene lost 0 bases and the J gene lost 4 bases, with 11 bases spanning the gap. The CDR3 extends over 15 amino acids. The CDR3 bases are TGCGCCAGCAGCTTGGTCGCAGAAGGGTACAATGAGCAGTTCTTC. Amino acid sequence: CASSLVAEGYNEQFF. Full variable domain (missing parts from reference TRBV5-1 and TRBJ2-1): KAGVTQTPRYLIKTRGQQVTLSCSPISGHRSVSWYQQTPGQGLQFLFEYFSETQRNKGNFPGRFSGRQFSNSRSEMNVSTLELGDSALYLCASSLVAEGYNEQFFGPGTRLTVL.

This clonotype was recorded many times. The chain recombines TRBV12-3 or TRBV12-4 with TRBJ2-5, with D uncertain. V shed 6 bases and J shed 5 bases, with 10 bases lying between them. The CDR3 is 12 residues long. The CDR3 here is CASSSDEETQYF. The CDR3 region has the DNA TGTGCCAGCAGCTCGGACGAGGAGACCCAGTACTTC.

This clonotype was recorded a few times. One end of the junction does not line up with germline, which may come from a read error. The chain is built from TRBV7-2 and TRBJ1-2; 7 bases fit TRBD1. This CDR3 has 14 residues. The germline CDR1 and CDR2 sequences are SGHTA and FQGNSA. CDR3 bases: TGTGCCAGCACCGCGGGACAGCTTGCCTATAGCTACACCTTC. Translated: CASTAGQLAYSYTF.

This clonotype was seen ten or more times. Written as DNA, the CDR3 is TGTGCCAGCAGCTTATGGGGGCAGCCCCAGCATTTT. Amino acid sequence: CASSLWGQPQHF. The V gene is TRBV13, the J gene TRBJ1-5, with a tentative D call TRBD1 (5 bases). Germline V lookup: CDR1 PRHDT, CDR2 FYEKMQ (reference sequence). V was trimmed by 2 bases and J by 7 bases, leaving 6 bases between them. The CDR3 is made up of 12 amino acids. Using reference TRBV13 and TRBJ1-5 for the parts outside the CDR3, the full variable domain is AAGVIQSPRHLIKEKRETATLKCYPIPRHDTVYWYQQGPGQDPQFLISFYEKMQSDKGSIPDRFSAQQFSDYHSELNMSSLELGDSALYFCASSLWGQPQHFGDGTRLSIL.

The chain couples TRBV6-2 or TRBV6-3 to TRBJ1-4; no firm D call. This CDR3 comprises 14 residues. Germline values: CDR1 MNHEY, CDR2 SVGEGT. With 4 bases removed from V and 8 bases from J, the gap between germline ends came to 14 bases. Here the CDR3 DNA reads TGTGCCAGCAGTTTCTACAGCCAAGAGGAAAAACTGTTTTTT. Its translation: CASSFYSQEEKLFF.

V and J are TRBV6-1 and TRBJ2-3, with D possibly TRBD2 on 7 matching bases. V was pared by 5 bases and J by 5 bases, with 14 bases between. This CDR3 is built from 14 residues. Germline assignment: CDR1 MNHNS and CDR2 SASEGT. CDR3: CASSRGGLRDTQYF. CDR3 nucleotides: TGTGCCAGCAGTAGGGGGGGGCTCAGAGATACGCAGTATTTT.

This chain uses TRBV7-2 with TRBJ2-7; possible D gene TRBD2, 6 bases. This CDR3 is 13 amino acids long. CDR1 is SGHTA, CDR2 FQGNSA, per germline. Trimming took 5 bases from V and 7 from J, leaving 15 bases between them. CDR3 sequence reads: CASSRDFAGEQYF. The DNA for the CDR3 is TGTGCCAGCAGCCGGGACTTCGCGGGGGAGCAGTACTTC.

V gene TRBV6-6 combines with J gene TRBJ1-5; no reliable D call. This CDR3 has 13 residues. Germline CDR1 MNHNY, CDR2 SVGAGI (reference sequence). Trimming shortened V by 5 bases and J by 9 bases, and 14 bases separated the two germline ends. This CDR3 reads CASSPGPTGPQHF. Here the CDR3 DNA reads TGTGCCAGCAGTCCGGGCCCAACGGGGCCCCAGCATTTT.

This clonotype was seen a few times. The CDR3: CASSLGQGARGYTF. CDR3 bases: TGTGCCAGCAGCTTGGGACAGGGGGCGCGCGGCTACACCTTC. The chain has TRBV5-6 and TRBJ1-2; the match to TRBD1 covers 10 bases. The junction had 4 bases not matched to a gene; V was cut back by 0 bases and J by 8 bases. The CDR3 loop spans 14 amino acids. Germline values: CDR1 SGHDT, CDR2 YYEEEE. Filled out from reference TRBV5-6 and TRBJ1-2, the complete variable domain reads DAGVTQSPTHLIKTRGQQVTLRCSPKSGHDTVSWYQQALGQGPQFIFQYYEEEERQRGNFPDRFSGHQFPNYSSELNVNALLLGDSALYLCASSLGQGARGYTFGSGTRLTVV.